These T cell receptor beta chains were read from a single sample in a study of CD8+ T cells in alopecia areata. Sequenced by immunoSEQ multiplex PCR; TCRdb stores in-frame clones only, minus some. The data hold a few hundred thousand clones, with 30% to 40% observed a single time. This material consisted of CD4+ T cells sorted from blood, taken between weeks 30 and 35, from a patient treated with tofacitinib. The receptors originated from a human donor with alopecia areata. The CDR3 runs from the conserved cysteine through the conserved F or W. D genes are given only for firm matches.

V gene | D gene | CDR3 protein
TRBV20-1 | . | CSGIHGDTQYF
TRBV28 | . | CASSLRYNEQFF
TRBV28 | TRBD1 | CASSFLGFTGTGGSHEQYF
TRBV7-2 | . | CASSLTALQETQYF
TRBV4-2 | . | CASSPRDTFTDTQYF
TRBV5-1 | TRBD2 | CASSVGLGTGELFF
TRBV29-1 | . | CSVGTVLTDTQYF
TRBV29-1 | . | CSVASALGTYEQYF
TRBV30 | . | CAWSEGVVTDTQYF
TRBV7-9 | . | CASSSSLTPGTQYF
TRBV7-3 | . | CASSHGGTTEAFF
TRBV5-6 | . | CASSLEVRAEQYF
TRBV11-2 | . | CASSFTGNTGELFF
TRBV29-1 | . | CSAHWAGAQETQYF
TRBV11-3 | TRBD2 | CASSERGVGYNEQFF
TRBV18 | TRBD1 | CASSPWDRRETQYF
TRBV28 | . | CASSRGGASSYEQYF
TRBV29-1 | . | CSVPHRAGNQPQHF
TRBV9 | . | CASSPSTSIRSYEQYF
TRBV7-9 | TRBD1 | CASSLVQGVGYEQYF
TRBV30 | . | CAWQQGGGGYTF
TRBV15 | TRBD2 | CATSRDPIGREQYF
TRBV6-1 | TRBD1 | CASSGDRVRTGELFF
TRBV11-2 | TRBD1 | CASSQDRGREKLFF
TRBV2 | . | CASSARKNTEAFF
TRBV6-6 | TRBD2 | CASRSTSGRDTGELFF
TRBV9 | . | CASSVEVGGLTDTQYF
TRBV9 | TRBD1 | CASSVGTGLAETQYF
TRBV5-6 | . | CASSSVPGTFYGYTF
TRBV6-6 | . | CASSYQGSDTEAFF
TRBV25-1 | TRBD2 | CASSVPWGGSVEDIQYF
TRBV6-5 | . | CASSPEVPSNGYTF
TRBV5-6 | . | CASTLGGARYGYTF
TRBV5-4 | . | CASSSRVVGRTDTQYF
TRBV19 | TRBD2 | CASSISAGAYEQYF
TRBV29-1 | TRBD1 | CSAAGGPNSPLHF
TRBV27 | . | CASSLVGNTEAFF
TRBV9 | TRBD1 | CASRLGQGDSPLHF
TRBV7-9 | . | CASSSVVGDYGYTF
TRBV19 | . | CASSVYNYGYTF
TRBV30 | . | CAWGTLNTYEQYF
TRBV6-1 | . | CASSERAGRWQYF
TRBV6-5 | . | CASSKTGTANQPQHF
TRBV7-8 | . | CASSLPTRPDGSPYEQYF
TRBV2 | . | CASSPSYEQYF